This T cell receptor beta chain is from a study of identical twins listed by TCRdb under 2016. Regarding the complete study: To test whether fetal clonotypes persist, this study deep-sequenced TCR alpha and beta repertoires from monozygotic twins, from unrelated adults of various ages, and from cord blood. To rule out contamination, the twin experiments were replicated at different times with different library preparation protocols. Overall study outcomes, separate from this receptor: Out-of-frame TCR alpha sequences shared between twins showed an excess of low generation-probability sequences compared with coincidental sharing between unrelated individuals. Abundant cord blood beta clonotypes had fewer insertions, young adult naive repertoires showed a similar but weaker trend, and memory repertoires showed no such trend. Zero-insertion analyses could be partly confounded by invariant T cells such as MAIT and iNKT, although diverse VJ usage argued against such confounding for most clonotypes. Excess twin sharing in beta out-of-frame sequences was weaker because fewer shared sequences lowered the signal-to-noise ratio. Conclusions relied on cross-sectional statistical analysis, since the same donors could not be followed over many years. Out-of-frame TCR alpha sharing in monozygotic twins was systematically underestimated by recombination models, whereas sharing between unrelated individuals was in agreement with the recombination models.

After removal of 0 bases from V and 2 bases from J, the junction retains 4 bases not matched to a gene. Measured from the cysteine to the phenylalanine, the CDR3 is 15 residues long. CDR3 DNA is the only sequence kept; it has 45 bases, read in frame from the first base. As encoded in the germline V gene (reference sequence), CDR1 is DFQATT while CDR2 is SNEGSKA. Every donor was a healthy Caucasian. With regard to this clonotype: Which antigen it targets is not known. Per-nucleotide qualities are absent, and no much larger clonotype sits a single base away.

To prepare the library, 5' RACE was applied. The sequencer was an Illumina HiSeq 2000. Template switching added a universal primer binding site, and the final cDNA carried a unique molecular identifier that allowed TCR cDNA molecules to be counted accurately. Specific primers in the conserved constant-segment region were used to synthesize first-strand cDNA for TCR alpha and beta chains. To control for contamination, every cDNA library carried two barcodes: a SMART-Mk sample barcode plus Illumina barcodes. TruSeq adapter sequences along with Illumina sample barcodes were introduced in two successive PCR steps. The Illumina HiSeq platform was used with custom primers to sequence TCR alpha and beta cDNA libraries. The paper's data handling went like this. Raw reads were processed with MiGEC to extract unique molecular identifiers, and MiXCR was used to determine CDR3 positions. For each individual, recombination models were inferred using an EM algorithm with the repgenHMM and IGoR tools. The tcR package in R was used for shared clonotype analysis, with sharing normalized by the product of cloneset sizes. To study raw recombination without the effects of thymic and clonal selection, out-of-frame nonproductive sequences were analyzed. The public reads were reanalyzed by TCRdb: fastp trimming at Q25, MiXCR alignment, in-frame beta chains only. Rows merge per CDR3 protein into single entries with the most common DNA and genes. TCRdb assigned the V and J calls; the authors' analysis was not used. The sample table holds 1,800,000 or so distinct CDR3 sequences, of which about 30% were seen once. The top ten clones comprise around 0.25% of the sample.

In this chain, TRBV20-1 is recombined with TRBJ1-1; 9 central bases correspond to TRBD1. The source material was cord blood. The source of this sequence is a newborn girl in good health. In nucleotides, the sequence is TGCAGTGCTAGAGAGGAGGGACAGGGCAACACTGAAGCTTTCTTT. Its product reads: CSAREEGQGNTEAFF.